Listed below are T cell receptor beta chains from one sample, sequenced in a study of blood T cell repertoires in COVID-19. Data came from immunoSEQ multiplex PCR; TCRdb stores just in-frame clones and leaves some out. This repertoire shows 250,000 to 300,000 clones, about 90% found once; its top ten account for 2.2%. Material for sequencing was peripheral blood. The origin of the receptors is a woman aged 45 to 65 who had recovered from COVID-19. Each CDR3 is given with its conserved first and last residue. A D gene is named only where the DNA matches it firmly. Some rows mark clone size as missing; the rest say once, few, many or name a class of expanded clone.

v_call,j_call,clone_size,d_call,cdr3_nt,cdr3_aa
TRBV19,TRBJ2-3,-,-,TGTGCCAGTAGTATCGGGGTCAGTAAAGTCACAGATACGCAGTATTTT,CASSIGVSKVTDTQYF
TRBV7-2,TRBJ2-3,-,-,TGTGCCAGCAGAAAACGAACAGGCGGGACCACAGATACGCAGTATTTT,CASRKRTGGTTDTQYF
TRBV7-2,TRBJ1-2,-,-,TGTGCCAGCAGCACCAACACAGGGTTGCATTATGGCTACACCTTC,CASSTNTGLHYGYTF
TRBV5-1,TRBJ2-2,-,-,TGCGCCAGCAGCTTGAGCAGGGCGAACACCGGGGAGCTGTTTTTT,CASSLSRANTGELFF
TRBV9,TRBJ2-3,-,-,TGTGCCAGCAGCGTAGCTACGAGTTGGTCTCCTAGTGGGGGGGATACGCAGTATTTT,CASSVATSWSPSGGDTQYF
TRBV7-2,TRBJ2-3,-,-,TGTGCCAGCAGCTTTCAAGGGGGAGATACGCAGTATTTT,CASSFQGGDTQYF
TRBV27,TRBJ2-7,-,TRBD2,TGTGCCAGCAGGAAAAACGGACTAGCGGGGACATACGAGCAGTACTTC,CASRKNGLAGTYEQYF
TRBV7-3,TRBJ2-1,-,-,TGTGCCAGCAGCCTCGCCAGGGGCCCCTACAATGAGCAGTTCTTC,CASSLARGPYNEQFF
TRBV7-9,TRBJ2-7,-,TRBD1,TGTGCCAGCGGACTTAGGACAGGTTCTGGGGATGAGCAGTACTTC,CASGLRTGSGDEQYF
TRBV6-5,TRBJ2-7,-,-,TGTGCCAGCAGCCCCCTCGAGCGGCTCGAGCAGTACTTC,CASSPLERLEQYF
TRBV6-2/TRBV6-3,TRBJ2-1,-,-,TGTGCCGGCAGCTATTCGACGCGGGTCGGCGGGCAGTTCTTC,CAGSYSTRVGGQFF
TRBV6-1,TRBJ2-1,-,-,TGTGCCAGCAGTGAATTCAACGGGAATGGTGAGCAGTTCTTC,CASSEFNGNGEQFF
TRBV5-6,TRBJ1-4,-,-,TGTGCCAGCAGCTTGGACAGTAATGAAAAACTGTTTTTT,CASSLDSNEKLFF
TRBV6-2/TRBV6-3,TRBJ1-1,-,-,TGTGCCAGCAGTTACGTAGACACTGAAGCTTTCTTT,CASSYVDTEAFF
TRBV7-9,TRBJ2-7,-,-,TGTGCCAGCAGCTTAGACGGTTTCTCCTACGAGCAGTACTTC,CASSLDGFSYEQYF
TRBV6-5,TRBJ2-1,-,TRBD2,TGTGCCAGCGCCTCTGGGGGGGGTGATGAGCAGTTCTTC,CASASGGGDEQFF
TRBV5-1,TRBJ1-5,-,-,TGCGCCAGCAGCTTGACACAAGGACTCGTTAGCAATCAGCCCCAGCATTTT,CASSLTQGLVSNQPQHF
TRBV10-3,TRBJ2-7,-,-,TGTGCCATCAGTGCACATCCCGGGGGACCCACATCAGCCCTTTACTTC,CAISAHPGGPTSALYF
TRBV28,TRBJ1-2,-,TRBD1,TGTGCCAGCAGCCTTAAAGAGACAGGGTGGGGCTATGGCTACACCTTC,CASSLKETGWGYGYTF
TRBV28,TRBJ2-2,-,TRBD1,TGTGCCAGTAGACAGGGGACCACCGGGGAGCTGTTTTTT,CASRQGTTGELFF
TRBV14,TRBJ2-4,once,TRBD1,TGTGCCAGCAGCCGCCGGGGACAGGGCCAAAACATTCAGTACTTC,CASSRRGQGQNIQYF
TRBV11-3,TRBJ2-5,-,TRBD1,TGTGCCAGCAGCTTAAAATCCGCGGGACAGGCTTTCCAAGAGACCCAGTACTTC,CASSLKSAGQAFQETQYF
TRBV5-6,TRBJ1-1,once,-,TGTGCCAGCAGCCCCGAGGGTCTCACTGAAGCTTTCTTT,CASSPEGLTEAFF
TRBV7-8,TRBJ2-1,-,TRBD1,TGTGCCAGCAGCACAACGACAGGGGGAAATGAGCAGTTCTTC,CASSTTTGGNEQFF
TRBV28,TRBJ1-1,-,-,TGTGCCAGCAGTTTATGGGCGGGGCCTAACACTGAAGCTTTCTTT,CASSLWAGPNTEAFF
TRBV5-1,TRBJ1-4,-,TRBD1,TGCGCCAGCAGCTTTTCCCGGACAGGGTATGAAAAACTGTTTTTT,CASSFSRTGYEKLFF
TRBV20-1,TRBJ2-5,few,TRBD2,TGCAGTGCTAGTGGGACTAGCGGGAGCCAAGAGACCCAGTACTTC,CSASGTSGSQETQYF
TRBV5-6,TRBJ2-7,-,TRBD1,TGTGCCAGCAGCTTTATGGGACAGGTCGAGCAGTACTTC,CASSFMGQVEQYF
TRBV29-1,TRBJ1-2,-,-,TGCAGCGTGCAAACTCCGGGACAATATGGCTACACCTTC,CSVQTPGQYGYTF
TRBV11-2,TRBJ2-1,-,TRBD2,TGTGCCAGCAGGGACACTAGCGGGGGCTCCTACAATGAGCAGTTCTTC,CASRDTSGGSYNEQFF
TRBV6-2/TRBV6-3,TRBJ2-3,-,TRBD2,TGTGCCAGCAGTCACAGACTAGCGGGAGGGGCAGATACGCAGTATTTT,CASSHRLAGGADTQYF
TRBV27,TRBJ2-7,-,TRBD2,TGTGCCAGCAGTCCGGGACTAGCGTCTTTCTCCTACGAGCAGTACTTC,CASSPGLASFSYEQYF
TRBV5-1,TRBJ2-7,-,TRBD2,TGCGCCAGCAGTTCCCTCCCGGGCGGGGGCTACGAGCAGTACTTC,CASSSLPGGGYEQYF
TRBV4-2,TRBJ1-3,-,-,TGTGCCAGCAGCCAAGATCGGGGGGTTGGAAACACCATATATTTT,CASSQDRGVGNTIYF
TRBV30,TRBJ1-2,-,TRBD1,TGTGCCTGGTACAGGGGATTCTATGGCTACACCTTC,CAWYRGFYGYTF
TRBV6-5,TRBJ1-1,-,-,TGTGCCAGTACGCGGAGCAGGGGACAGAACACTGAAGCTTTCTTT,CASTRSRGQNTEAFF
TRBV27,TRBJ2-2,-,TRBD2,TGTGCCATCTCCAGCGGGAGTTCCCGGGAGCTGTTTTTT,CAISSGSSRELFF
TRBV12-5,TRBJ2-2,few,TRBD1,TGTGCTAGTGGCACGGACAGGGGTGCGGAAACCGGGGAGCTGTTTTTT,CASGTDRGAETGELFF
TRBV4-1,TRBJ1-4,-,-,TGCGCCAGCAGCCAACACGCAGGCCCCACAACTAATGAAAAACTGTTTTTT,CASSQHAGPTTNEKLFF
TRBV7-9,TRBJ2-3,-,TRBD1,TGTGCCAGCAGCTGGACAGGGATTGGAGATACGCAGTATTTT,CASSWTGIGDTQYF
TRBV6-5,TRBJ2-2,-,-,TGTGCCAGCAGAACAGGGTTCTCGGACACCGGGGAGCTGTTTTTT,CASRTGFSDTGELFF
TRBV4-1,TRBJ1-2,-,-,TGCGCCAGCAGCCAAGGCGCTTACTATGGCTACACCTTC,CASSQGAYYGYTF
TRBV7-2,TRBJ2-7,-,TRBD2,TGTGCCAGCAGCTTAGGTCCCCGACTAGCGGGGAGAGGTTACGAGCAGTACTTC,CASSLGPRLAGRGYEQYF
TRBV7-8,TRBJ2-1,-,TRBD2,TGTGCCAGCGACCGTGGGGGGGGGTCCTACAATGAGCAGTTCTTC,CASDRGGGSYNEQFF
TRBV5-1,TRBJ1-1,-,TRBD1,TGCGCCAGCAGCTTGGCCGGGAGGGGGCCAACTGAAGCTTTCTTT,CASSLAGRGPTEAFF
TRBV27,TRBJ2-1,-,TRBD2,TGTGCCAGCAGTGATCAAGAGCGGGGCCACAATGAGCAGTTCTTC,CASSDQERGHNEQFF
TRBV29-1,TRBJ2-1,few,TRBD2,TGCAGCGTTGAAATGAGACTAGCGGGAGCTGGTGAGCAGTTCTTC,CSVEMRLAGAGEQFF
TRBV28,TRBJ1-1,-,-,TGTGCCAGCAGTTACCCGACAGGACCCATGAACACTGAAGCTTTCTTT,CASSYPTGPMNTEAFF
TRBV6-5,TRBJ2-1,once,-,TGTGCCAGCAGTCAGGACACCCCCGGGTACAATGAGCAGTTCTTC,CASSQDTPGYNEQFF
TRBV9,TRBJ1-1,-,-,TGTGCCAGCAGCTATCAGGGAAGTGACACTGAAGCTTTCTTT,CASSYQGSDTEAFF
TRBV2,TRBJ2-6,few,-,TGTGCCAGCAGTGATCAGGGCTCTGGGGCCAACGTCCTGACTTTC,CASSDQGSGANVLTF
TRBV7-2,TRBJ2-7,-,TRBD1,TGTGCCAGCAGCTTGTCTGTCGGACAGGGGTCCTACGAGCAGTACTTC,CASSLSVGQGSYEQYF
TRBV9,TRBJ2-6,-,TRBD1,TGTGCCAGCAGCAGCCGGGACAGGGCATTCTCTGGGGCCAACGTCCTGACTTTC,CASSSRDRAFSGANVLTF
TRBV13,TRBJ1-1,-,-,TGTGCCAGCAGCTCCTGGACAGTATCGGGCGAAGCTTTCTTT,CASSSWTVSGEAFF
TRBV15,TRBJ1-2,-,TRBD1,TGTGCCACCCGGAGGGACAGAAACTATGGCTACACCTTC,CATRRDRNYGYTF
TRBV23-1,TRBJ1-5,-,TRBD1,TGCGCCAGCAGTCACTGGGACAGGGGTGGTCAGCCCCAGCATTTT,CASSHWDRGGQPQHF
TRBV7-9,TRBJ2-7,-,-,TGTGCCAGCAGCTTAGATCCGAGCTCCTACGAGCAGTACTTC,CASSLDPSSYEQYF
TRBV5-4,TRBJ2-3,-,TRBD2,TGTGCCAGCAGCTTTTGGCTAGCGGAAGATACGCAGTATTTT,CASSFWLAEDTQYF
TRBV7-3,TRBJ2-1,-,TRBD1,TGTGCCAGCAGCTTCCTAGGACAGGGAAGTGGAAATGAGCAGTTCTTC,CASSFLGQGSGNEQFF
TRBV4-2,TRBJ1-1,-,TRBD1,TGTGCCAGCAGCCAAGCCGCCGGGACAGGGGGTTCAGGGGCTTTCTTT,CASSQAAGTGGSGAFF